The 2 T cell receptor beta chains below were found in one sample sequenced in a study of regulatory T cells in long-lasting Graves disease (dated by TCRdb to the early 2020s). The protocol used for the library was multiplex PCR. Sequencing was carried out with an Illumina HiSeq 4000. To build TCR beta libraries, CDR3 regions were amplified by Arm-PCR using iRepertoire HTBI primers. TCRdb reworked the public reads: Q25 trimming with fastp, MiXCR clone assembly, productive beta chains retained. Rows are combined by CDR3 protein, so each entry shows the most common genes and DNA. The sample has under 300,000 distinct CDR3 sequences on record, about 18% of them singletons. Roughly a fifth of the sample lies in the top ten. This sample's time point label indicates: newly diagnosed GD, antithyroid drugs for less than 3 months. For both TCR sequencing and RNA sequencing, RNA was extracted from PBMCs using TRIzol.

Sequenced here: peripheral blood mononuclear cells (PBMCs), sampled at new diagnosis, from a patient treated with antithyroid drugs. These receptors were taken from a female donor with Graves disease.

This clonotype was counted ten times or more. The CDR3 nucleotides read TGTGCCAGCTCACCCGGCCAGGCCAATGAGCAGTTCTTC. The encoded protein is CASSPGQANEQFF. This chain uses TRBV18 with TRBJ2-1; D remains ambiguous. V was trimmed by 3 bases and J by 6 bases, leaving 9 bases between them. Germline CDR1 and CDR2: KGHSH and LQKENI. The CDR3 covers 13 residues.

This clonotype was recorded many times. The genes are TRBV24-1 and TRBJ2-7; possibly TRBD1 for D (6 bases). V dropped 2 bases and J dropped 6 bases, with 10 bases sitting between them. Germline values: CDR1 KGHDR, CDR2 SFDVKD. The CDR3 extends over 13 amino acids. The CDR3 loop is CATSDSTGSEQYF. In nucleotides, the CDR3 is TGTGCCACCAGTGATTCGACAGGTTCCGAGCAGTACTTC.